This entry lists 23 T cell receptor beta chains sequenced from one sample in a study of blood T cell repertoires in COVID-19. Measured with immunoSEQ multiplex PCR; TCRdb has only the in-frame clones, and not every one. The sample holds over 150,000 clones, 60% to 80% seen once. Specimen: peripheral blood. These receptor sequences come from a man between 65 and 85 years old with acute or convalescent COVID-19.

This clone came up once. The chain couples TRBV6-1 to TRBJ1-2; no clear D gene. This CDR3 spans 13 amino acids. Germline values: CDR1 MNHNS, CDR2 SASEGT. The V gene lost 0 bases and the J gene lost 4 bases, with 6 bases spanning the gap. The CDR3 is CASSEAGSYGYTF. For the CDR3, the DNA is TGTGCCAGCAGTGAAGCGGGGAGCTATGGCTACACCTTC.

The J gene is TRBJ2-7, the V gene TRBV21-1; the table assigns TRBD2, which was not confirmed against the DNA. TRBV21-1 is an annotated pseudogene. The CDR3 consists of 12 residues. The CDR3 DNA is TGTGCCAGCAGCAAAGAGGGAGCTAGAGTGAACTTC. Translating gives CASSKEGARVNF.

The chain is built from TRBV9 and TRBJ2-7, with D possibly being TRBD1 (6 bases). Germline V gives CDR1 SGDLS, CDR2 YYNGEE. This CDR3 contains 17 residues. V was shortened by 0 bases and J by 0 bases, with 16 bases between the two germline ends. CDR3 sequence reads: CASSVVPGRGASYEQYF. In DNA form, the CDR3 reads TGTGCCAGCAGCGTAGTCCCGGGCAGGGGTGCCTCCTACGAGCAGTACTTC.

The CDR3 sequence: CASSPPGAGTEQFF. The CDR3 coding sequence is TGTGCCAGCAGTCCCCCAGGAGCGGGAACTGAGCAGTTCTTC. This chain uses TRBV7-9 with TRBJ2-1; 7 bases align to TRBD2. V lost 6 bases to trimming and J lost 9 bases; unmatched junction nucleotides: 11. This CDR3 has 14 amino acids. Germline V gene data show CDR1 as SEHNR and CDR2 as FQNEAQ (reference sequence).

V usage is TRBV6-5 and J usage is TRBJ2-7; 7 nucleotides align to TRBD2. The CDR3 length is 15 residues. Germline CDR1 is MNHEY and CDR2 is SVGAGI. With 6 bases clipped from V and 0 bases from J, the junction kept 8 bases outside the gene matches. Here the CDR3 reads CASRGRDSDSYEQYF. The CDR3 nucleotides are TGTGCCAGCAGGGGGAGGGACTCCGACTCCTACGAGCAGTACTTC.

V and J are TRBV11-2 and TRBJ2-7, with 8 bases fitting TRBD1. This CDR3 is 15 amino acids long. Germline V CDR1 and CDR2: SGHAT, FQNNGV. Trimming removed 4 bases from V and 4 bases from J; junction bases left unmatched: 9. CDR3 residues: CASSSLRYRGYEQYF. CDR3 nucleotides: TGTGCCAGCAGCTCACTGCGGTACAGGGGGTACGAGCAGTACTTC.

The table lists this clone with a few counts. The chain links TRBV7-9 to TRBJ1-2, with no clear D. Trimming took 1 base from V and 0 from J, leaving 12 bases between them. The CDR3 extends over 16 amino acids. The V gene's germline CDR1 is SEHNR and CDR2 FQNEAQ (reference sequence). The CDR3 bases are TGTGCCAGCAGCTTAGGCCCCCGCAGGCCTAACTATGGCTACACCTTC. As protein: CASSLGPRRPNYGYTF.

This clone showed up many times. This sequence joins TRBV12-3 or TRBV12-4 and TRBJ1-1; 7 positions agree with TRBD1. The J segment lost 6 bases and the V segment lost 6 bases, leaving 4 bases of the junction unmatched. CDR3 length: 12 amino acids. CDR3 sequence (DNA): TGTGCCAGCAGACGGGACAGCGCTGAAGCTTTCTTT. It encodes CASRRDSAEAFF.

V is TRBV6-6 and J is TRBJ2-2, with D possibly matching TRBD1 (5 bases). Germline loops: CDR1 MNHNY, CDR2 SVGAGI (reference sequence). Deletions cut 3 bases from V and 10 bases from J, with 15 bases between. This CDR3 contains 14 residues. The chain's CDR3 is CASSYQDRRKELFF. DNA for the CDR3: TGTGCCAGCAGTTATCAAGACAGAAGGAAGGAGCTGTTTTTT.

CDR3 sequence reads: CASSLELAENEQFF. The DNA of the CDR3 is TGCGCCAGCAGCTTGGAACTAGCCGAGAATGAGCAGTTCTTC. The J gene is TRBJ2-1, the V gene TRBV5-1; a possible D gene is TRBD2 (6 bases). V dropped 0 bases and J dropped 7 bases, with 11 bases sitting between them. CDR1 SGHRS and CDR2 YFSETQ come from the germline V gene. The CDR3 contains 14 residues.

CDR3 sequence reads: CSGQVSGHGNTIYF. Written as DNA, the CDR3 is TGCAGCGGCCAGGTCTCAGGGCATGGAAACACCATATATTTT. The chain uses TRBV29-1 and TRBJ1-3; TRBD1 is a possible D gene (5 bases). The V end was cut by 7 bases, the J end by 3 bases, with 16 bases between. The CDR3 sequence is 14 residues long. The germline gives CDR1 SQVTM, CDR2 ANQGSEA.

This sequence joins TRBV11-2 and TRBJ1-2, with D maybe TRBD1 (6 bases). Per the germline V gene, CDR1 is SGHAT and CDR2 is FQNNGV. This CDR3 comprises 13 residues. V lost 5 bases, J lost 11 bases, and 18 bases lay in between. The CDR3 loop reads CASSVASGTPYTF. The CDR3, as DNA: TGTGCCAGCAGCGTAGCTTCCGGGACACCTTACACCTTC.

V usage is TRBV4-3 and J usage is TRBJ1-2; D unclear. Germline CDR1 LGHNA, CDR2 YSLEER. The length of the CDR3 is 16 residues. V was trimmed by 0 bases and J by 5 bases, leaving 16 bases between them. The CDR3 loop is CASSQDGQAGLYGYTF. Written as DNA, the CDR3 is TGCGCCAGCAGCCAAGATGGCCAAGCGGGTCTGTATGGCTACACCTTC.

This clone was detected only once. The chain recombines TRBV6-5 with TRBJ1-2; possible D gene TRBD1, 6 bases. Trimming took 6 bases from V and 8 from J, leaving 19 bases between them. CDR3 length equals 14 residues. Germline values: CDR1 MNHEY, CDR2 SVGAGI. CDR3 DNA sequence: TGTGCCAGCAGGCCCTCGGGAGGGGGATACGGCTACACCTTC. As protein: CASRPSGGGYGYTF.

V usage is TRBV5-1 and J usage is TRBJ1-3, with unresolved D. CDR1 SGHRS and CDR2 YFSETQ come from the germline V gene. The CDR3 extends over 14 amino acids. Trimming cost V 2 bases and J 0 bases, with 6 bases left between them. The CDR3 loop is CASSLRDSGNTIYF. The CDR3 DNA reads TGCGCCAGCAGCTTACGCGACTCTGGAAACACCATATATTTT.

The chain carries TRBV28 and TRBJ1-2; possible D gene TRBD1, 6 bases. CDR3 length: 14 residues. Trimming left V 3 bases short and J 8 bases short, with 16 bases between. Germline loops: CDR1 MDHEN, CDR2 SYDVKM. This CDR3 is CASSFAGDQYGYTF. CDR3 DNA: TGTGCCAGCAGTTTTGCAGGGGATCAGTACGGCTACACCTTC.

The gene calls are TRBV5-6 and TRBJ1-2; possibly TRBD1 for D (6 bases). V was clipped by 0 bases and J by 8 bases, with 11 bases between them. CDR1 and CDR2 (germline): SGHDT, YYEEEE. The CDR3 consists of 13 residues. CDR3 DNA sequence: TGTGCCAGCAGCTTGGCCAATACAGGGGGCTACACCTTC. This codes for CASSLANTGGYTF.

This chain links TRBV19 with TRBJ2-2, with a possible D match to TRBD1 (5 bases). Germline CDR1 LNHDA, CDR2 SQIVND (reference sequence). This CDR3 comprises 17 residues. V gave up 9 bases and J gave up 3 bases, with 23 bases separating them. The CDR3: CASYPTTDSYYTGELFF. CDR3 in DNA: TGTGCCAGCTATCCCACTACCGACAGTTACTACACCGGGGAGCTGTTTTTT.

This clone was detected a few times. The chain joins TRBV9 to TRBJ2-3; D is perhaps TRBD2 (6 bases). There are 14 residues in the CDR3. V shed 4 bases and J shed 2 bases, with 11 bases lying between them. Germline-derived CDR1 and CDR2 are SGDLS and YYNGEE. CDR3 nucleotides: TGTGCCAGCAGCACGACTAGATCCACAGATACGCAGTATTTT. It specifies CASSTTRSTDTQYF. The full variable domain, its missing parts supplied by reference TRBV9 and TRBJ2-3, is DSGVTQTPKHLITATGQRVTLRCSPRSGDLSVYWYQQSLDQGLQFLIQYYNGEERAKGNILERFSAQQFPDLHSELNLSSLELGDSALYFCASSTTRSTDTQYFGPGTRLTVL.

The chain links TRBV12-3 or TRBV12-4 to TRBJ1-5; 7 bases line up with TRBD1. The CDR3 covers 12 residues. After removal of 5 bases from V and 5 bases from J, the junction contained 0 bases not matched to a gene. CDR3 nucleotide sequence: TGTGCCAGCAGTGGACAGGATCAGCCCCAGCATTTT. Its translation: CASSGQDQPQHF.

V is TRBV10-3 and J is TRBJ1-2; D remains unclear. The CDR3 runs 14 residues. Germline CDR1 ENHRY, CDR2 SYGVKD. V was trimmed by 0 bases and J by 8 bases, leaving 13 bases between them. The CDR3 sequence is CAISESSTPVGYTF. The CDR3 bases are TGTGCCATCAGTGAGTCTAGCACACCGGTGGGCTACACCTTC.

In DNA form, the CDR3 reads TGCGCCAGCAGCCCGCGGCGGATGAACACCGGGGAGCTGTTTTTT. As protein: CASSPRRMNTGELFF. V gene TRBV5-1 combines with J gene TRBJ2-2; D unresolved. The CDR3 spans 15 residues. From germline, CDR1 is SGHRS and CDR2 YFSETQ. Deletions cut 4 bases from V and 1 base from J, with 11 bases between.

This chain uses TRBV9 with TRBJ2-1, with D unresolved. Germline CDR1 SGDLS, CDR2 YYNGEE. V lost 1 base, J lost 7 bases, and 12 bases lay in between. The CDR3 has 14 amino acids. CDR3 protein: CASSVKAGLNEQFF. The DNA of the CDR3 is TGTGCCAGCAGCGTAAAGGCCGGGTTGAATGAGCAGTTCTTC.